What follows is one TCR beta chain and its context. Antigen unknown. The CDR3 runs 14 residues. V was cut by 5 bases and J by 10 bases, with 20 bases left in between. In germline, CDR1 is LNHDA, CDR2 SQIVND (reference sequence). This record belongs to a study of T cell responses to AZD1222 COVID-19 vaccine. The study, taken as a whole, reports: Two doses of AZD1222 preceded a rise in Spike-specific TCR breadth and depth.

Using immunoSEQ multiplex PCR, the repertoire was profiled, and TCRdb retains in-frame clones only, with some absent. The repertoire holds about 55,000 clones, with roughly 90% as singletons. The sequence derives from an adult in good health. The source material was peripheral blood, sampled on day 0 of AZD1222 vaccination. The V and J genes are TRBV19 and TRBJ1-1, with a possible D match to TRBD1 (6 bases). The CDR3 DNA reads as TGTGCCAGTAGTCTCCAGGGCTATGGGGGCACAGCTTTCTTT. It codes for CASSLQGYGGTAFF.